Given below is one T cell receptor beta chain in context. The entry originates in a study of blood T cells in healthy people across ages. A second about 7 to 12 cycle PCR used barcoded and J-beta primers. TCRdb reprocessed the 5' RACE reads with MiXCR, giving one entry per CDR3 protein. Among roughly 680,000 distinct CDR3 sequences, around 50% were seen once, and the ten largest hold about 13%. V was pared by 3 bases and J by 0 bases, with 9 bases between. Per germline, CDR1 DFQATT and CDR2 SNEGSKA (reference sequence). The CDR3 spans 14 residues. V gene TRBV20-1 combines with J gene TRBJ2-1; D gene uncertain. Input material: blood. The sequence derives from a woman of 80 years or more in good health. The CDR3 sequence: CSASVVSSYNEQFF. The CDR3 bases are TGCAGTGCTAGCGTGGTGAGCTCCTACAATGAGCAGTTCTTC.